This TCR beta chain originates from a study of T cells in Graves' hyperthyroidism and ophthalmopathy. Notes on the study in general: The model forecast ophthalmopathy, anticipating it by a median about 6.5 months before onset. Blood samples included most of the expanded thyroid clonotypes exceeding 0.001.

Amplified TCR beta CDR3 regions came from RNA transcripts. The TCR CDR3 was amplified in a first-round RT-PCR using the HTBI primer set. Each CDR3 protein gets one entry after TCRdb re-called the multiplex PCR reads with MiXCR. The sample has a few hundred thousand distinct CDR3 sequences, more than 15% seen once. A note on this clonotype: Its matching antigen is unknown. A read error is possible here, since a much larger clone lies one base away.

The CDR3 totals 13 residues. Trimming took 7 bases from V and 4 from J, leaving 11 bases between them. It was uncontrolled infection, other autoimmune disease, pregnancy or lactation that excluded patients. Used for diagnoses were clinical symptoms, serum thyroxine and TRAb, thyroid ultrasound and orbital computed tomography. The chain couples TRBV12-3 or TRBV12-4 to TRBJ2-1, with TRBD1 as a possible D gene (5 bases). The TCR originated in a woman in her 30s with Graves' hyperthyroidism. The sequenced sample consisted of blood. CDR3 sequence: CASTRAHYNEQFF. In nucleotides, the CDR3 is TGTGCCAGCACCAGGGCCCATTACAATGAGCAGTTCTTC.